This TCR beta chain appears in the sequencing data of a study of blood T cell repertoires in COVID-19. The CDR3 has 16 residues. The germline gives CDR1 SGHDT, CDR2 YYEEEE. V dropped 5 bases and J dropped 7; count of bases not matched to a gene: 12. Clones were sequenced by immunoSEQ multiplex PCR, and TCRdb holds only the in-frame ones, with some missing. The sample lists about 130,000 clones, approximately 81% occurring once. J is TRBJ2-2 and V is TRBV5-6; 9 bases are a match to TRBD1. This sequence originates from a woman in her thirties who had recovered from COVID-19. Material: peripheral blood. As DNA, the CDR3 is TGTGCCAGCAGTTACCGGACAGGGGCCCGCGACGGGGAGCTGTTTTTT. As protein: CASSYRTGARDGELFF.